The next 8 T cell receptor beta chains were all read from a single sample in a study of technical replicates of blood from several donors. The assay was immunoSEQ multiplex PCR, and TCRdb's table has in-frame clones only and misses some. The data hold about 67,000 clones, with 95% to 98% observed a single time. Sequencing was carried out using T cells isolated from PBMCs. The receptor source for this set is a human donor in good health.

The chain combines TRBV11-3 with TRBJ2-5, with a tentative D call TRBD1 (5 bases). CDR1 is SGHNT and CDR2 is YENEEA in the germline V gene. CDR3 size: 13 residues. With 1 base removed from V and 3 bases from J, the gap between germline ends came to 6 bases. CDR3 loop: CASSLGGEETQYF. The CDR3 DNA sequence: TGTGCCAGCAGCTTAGGGGGCGAAGAGACCCAGTACTTC. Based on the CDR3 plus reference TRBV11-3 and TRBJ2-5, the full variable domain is EAGVVQSPRYKIIEKKQPVAFWCNPISGHNTLYWYLQNLGQGPELLIRYENEEAVDDSQLPKDRFSAERLKGVDSTLKIQPAELGDSAVYLCASSLGGEETQYFGPGTRLLVL.

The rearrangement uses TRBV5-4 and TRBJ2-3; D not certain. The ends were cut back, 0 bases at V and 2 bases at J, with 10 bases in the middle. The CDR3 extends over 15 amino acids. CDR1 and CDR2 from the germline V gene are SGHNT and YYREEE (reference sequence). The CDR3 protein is CASSLEPRLTDTQYF. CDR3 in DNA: TGTGCCAGCAGCTTGGAACCTAGGCTCACAGATACGCAGTATTTT.

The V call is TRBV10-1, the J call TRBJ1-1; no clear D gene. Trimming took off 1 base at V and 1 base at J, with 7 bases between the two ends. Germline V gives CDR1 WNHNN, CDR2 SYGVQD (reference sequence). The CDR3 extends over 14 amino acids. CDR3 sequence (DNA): TGCGCCAGCAGTGAGTTTGCAGGGAACACTGAAGCTTTCTTT. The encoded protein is CASSEFAGNTEAFF.

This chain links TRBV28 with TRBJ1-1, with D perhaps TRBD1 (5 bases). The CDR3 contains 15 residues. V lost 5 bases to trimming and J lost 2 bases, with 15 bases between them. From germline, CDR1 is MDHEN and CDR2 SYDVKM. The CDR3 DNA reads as TGTGCCAGCAGTACGGGGGGTGGGGGTAACACTGAAGCTTTCTTT. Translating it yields CASSTGGGGNTEAFF.

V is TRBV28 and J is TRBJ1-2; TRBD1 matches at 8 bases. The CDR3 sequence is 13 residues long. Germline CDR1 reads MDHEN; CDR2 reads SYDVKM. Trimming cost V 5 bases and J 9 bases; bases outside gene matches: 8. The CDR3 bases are TGTGCCAGCAGTCCAGTAGGACAGGGCAGCTACACCTTC. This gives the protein CASSPVGQGSYTF.

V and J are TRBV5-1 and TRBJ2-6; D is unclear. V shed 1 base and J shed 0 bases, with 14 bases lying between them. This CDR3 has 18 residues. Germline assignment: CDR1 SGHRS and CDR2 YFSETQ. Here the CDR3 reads CASSLFAGKNSGANVLTF. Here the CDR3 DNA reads TGCGCCAGCAGCTTGTTTGCAGGAAAAAACTCTGGGGCCAACGTCCTGACTTTC.

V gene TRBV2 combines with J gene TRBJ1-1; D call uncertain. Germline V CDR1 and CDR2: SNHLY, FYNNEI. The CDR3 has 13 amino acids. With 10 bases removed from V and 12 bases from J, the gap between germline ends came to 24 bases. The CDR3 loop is CATDLRGAEYTFF. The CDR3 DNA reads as TGTGCCACTGACCTTCGGGGAGCGGAGTACACTTTCTTT.

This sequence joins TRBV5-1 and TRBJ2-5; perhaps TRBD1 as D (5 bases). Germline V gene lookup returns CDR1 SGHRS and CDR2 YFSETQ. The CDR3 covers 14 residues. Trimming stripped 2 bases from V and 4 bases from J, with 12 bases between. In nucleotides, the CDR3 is TGCGCCAGCAGCTTAGGCAGGGCCGGAGAGACCCAGTACTTC. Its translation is CASSLGRAGETQYF.